These 9 T cell receptor beta chains originate from one sample sequenced in a study of neurological immune-mediated disorders. TCRdb reprocessed the 5' RACE reads via MiXCR and lists one record per CDR3 protein. Here the sample spans about 55,000 distinct CDR3 sequences, over 4% being singletons. Sequencing was done on a sample of PBMCs. These receptors were obtained from a man in his fifties with multiple sclerosis.

At least ten counts were recorded for this clonotype. An end of the junction differs from the germline gene, which may be a read error. The rearrangement uses TRBV27 and TRBJ1-5; the D is unclear. The germline gives CDR1 MNHEY, CDR2 SMNVEV (reference sequence). The CDR3 extends over 15 amino acids. DNA of the CDR3: TGTGCCAGCAGTCGGACCGCGTTCGGCAATCAGCCCCAGAATTTT. This encodes CASSRTAFGNQPQNF.

This clonotype has ten or more counts. The rearrangement links TRBV10-1 to TRBJ2-7; 7 positions match TRBD1. Germline CDR1 reads WNHNN; CDR2 reads SYGVQD (reference sequence). The CDR3 is 14 amino acids. After removal of 0 bases from V and 4 bases from J, the junction contained 3 bases not matched to a gene. The CDR3 nucleotides are TGCGCCAGCAGTGAGTCGAGGGGGCGATACGAGCAGTACTTC. It is translated as CASSESRGRYEQYF.

The chain is built from TRBV20-1 and TRBJ1-5; a weak D match, TRBD1 (5 bases). Germline CDR1 reads DFQATT; CDR2 reads SNEGSKA (reference sequence). V shed 4 bases and J shed 0 bases, with 10 bases lying between them. CDR3 length: 14 amino acids. This CDR3 reads CSAKLGLSNQPQHF. The CDR3 DNA sequence: TGCAGTGCTAAGTTGGGGCTTAGCAATCAGCCCCAGCATTTT.

This clonotype was found many times. The V call is TRBV27, the J call TRBJ1-5; no clear D gene. Germline CDR1 and CDR2: MNHEY and SMNVEV (reference sequence). V shed 0 bases and J shed 3 bases, with 12 bases lying between them. The CDR3 is made up of 16 amino acids. CDR3: CASSLSGSPFNQPQHF. In nucleotides, the CDR3 is TGTGCCAGCAGTTTATCCGGCAGCCCATTCAATCAGCCCCAGCATTTT.

This clonotype was recorded at least ten times. The V and J genes are TRBV5-1 and TRBJ1-1, with 10 positions matching TRBD1. V lost 5 bases, J lost 5 bases, and 3 bases stayed unmatched. The CDR3 extends over 13 amino acids. Germline V gene sequence: CDR1 SGHRS, CDR2 YFSETQ. The CDR3 reads CASRGTGATEAFF. The CDR3 DNA follows: TGCGCCAGCAGGGGGACAGGGGCTACTGAAGCTTTCTTT.

This clonotype has ten or more counts. The CDR3 protein is CSVGAGAETQYF. In DNA form, the CDR3 reads TGCAGCGTTGGGGCGGGAGCGGAGACCCAGTACTTC. The chain employs TRBV29-1 and TRBJ2-5, with TRBD2 matching 7 bases. The CDR3 runs 12 residues. Germline V lookup: CDR1 SQVTM, CDR2 ANQGSEA. Trimming removed 4 bases from V and 5 bases from J; junction bases left unmatched: 4.

This clonotype appeared many times. V is TRBV20-1 and J is TRBJ1-1, with TRBD1 matching over 7 bases. Trimming cost V 7 bases and J 5 bases; bases outside gene matches: 13. CDR1 and CDR2 from the germline V gene are DFQATT and SNEGSKA (reference sequence). The CDR3 length is 14 residues. The CDR3 nucleotides read TGCAGTGTTCCCTCCAGGGCAGGGGGGACTGAAGCTTTCTTT. Its protein product is CSVPSRAGGTEAFF.

This chain connects TRBV5-5 to TRBJ2-2, with 7 bases identical to TRBD1. The CDR3 totals 17 residues. Per the germline V gene, CDR1 is SGHKS and CDR2 is YYEKEE (reference sequence). V shed 5 bases, J shed 6 bases, and the junction held 16 bases outside the gene matches. DNA for the CDR3: TGTGCCAGCAGATTGTTTTTGCTAACAGGGGCCCCCGGGGAGCTGTTTTTT. It translates to CASRLFLLTGAPGELFF.

This clonotype was detected ten times or more. The V call is TRBV28, the J call TRBJ2-1, with a tentative D call TRBD2 (5 bases). V was clipped by 6 bases and J by 0 bases, with 15 bases between them. The germline V gene encodes CDR1 MDHEN and CDR2 SYDVKM. CDR3 length: 16 residues. The DNA for the CDR3 is TGTGCCAGCAGCGGTGCGATGGGGAGCTCCTACAATGAGCAGTTCTTC. Its protein is CASSGAMGSSYNEQFF.